These 8 T cell receptor beta chains came from one sample sequenced in a study of CD8+ T cells in alopecia areata. Sequencing relied on a cDNA template that was reverse transcribed from extracted RNA. The data were produced by immunoSEQ multiplex PCR, yet TCRdb's version contains in-frame clones alone and is incomplete. Among 100,000 to 120,000 clones, approximately 61% were seen once, and the ten largest hold more than 20%. The source material was NKG2D-low CD8+ T cells sorted from blood. These TCRs come from a human donor with alopecia areata.

The V and J genes are TRBV6-1 and TRBJ2-3; 11 bases match TRBD2. This CDR3 region has 19 residues. In germline, CDR1 is MNHNS, CDR2 SASEGT. V was clipped by 3 bases and J by 2 bases; unmatched bases: 13. For the CDR3, the DNA is TGTGCCAGCAGTGAGAGGGCATCTAGCGGGAGGCGACACACAGATACGCAGTATTTT. This gives the protein CASSERASSGRRHTDTQYF.

The J gene is TRBJ2-1, the V gene TRBV19; 8 bases align to TRBD2. The junction had 8 bases not matched to a gene; V was cut back by 1 base and J by 9 bases. CDR3 length: 15 residues. Germline V CDR1 and CDR2: LNHDA, SQIVND (reference sequence). CDR3 coding DNA: TGTGCCAGTAGTATAGGACTGCTAGCGGGTGGTGAGCAGTTCTTC. Protein: CASSIGLLAGGEQFF.

This clone appeared a few times. The chain links TRBV9 to TRBJ2-2, with D uncertain. The ends were cut back, 6 bases at V and 5 bases at J, with 8 bases in the middle. Per the germline V gene, CDR1 is SGDLS and CDR2 is YYNGEE. CDR3 length: 12 residues. The CDR3 DNA reads TGTGCCAGCAATGACCGGACCGGGGAGCTGTTTTTT. It is translated as CASNDRTGELFF.

This rearrangement joins TRBV4-1 to TRBJ2-5; possibly TRBD1 or TRBD2 for D (6 bases each). CDR3 length: 14 residues. Trimming removed 1 base from V and 1 base from J, with 7 bases in between. The germline V gene has CDR1 MGHRA and CDR2 YSYEKL. The CDR3 loop is CASSQAGAQETQYF. In nucleotides, the CDR3 is TGCGCCAGCAGCCAAGCGGGGGCCCAAGAGACCCAGTACTTC.

The chain combines TRBV6-5 with TRBJ2-2; TRBD1 matches 9 bases. The CDR3 covers 15 residues. The trim removed 2 bases at V and 6 bases at J, leaving 4 bases unmatched. Germline V gives CDR1 MNHEY, CDR2 SVGAGI. DNA for the CDR3: TGTGCCAGCAGTTACGCACAGGGGGCGTCCGGGGAGCTGTTTTTT. It specifies CASSYAQGASGELFF.

The V call is TRBV6-5, the J call TRBJ2-5, with D perhaps TRBD1 (5 bases). The germline V and J ends were trimmed by 1 base and 2 bases, with 14 bases remaining between them. This CDR3 is built from 16 residues. Germline V CDR1 and CDR2: MNHEY, SVGAGI. CDR3 sequence (DNA): TGTGCCAGCAGTTACTACAGGACGGTCTCGCAAGAGACCCAGTACTTC. Translating gives CASSYYRTVSQETQYF.

This chain joins TRBV7-3 and TRBJ1-2; D not certain. Germline V gene sequence: CDR1 SGHTA, CDR2 FQGTGA. The CDR3 loop spans 14 amino acids. The V and J ends lost 5 bases and 5 bases respectively, with 15 bases between them. CDR3 amino acids: CASSPGPNLYGYTF. The CDR3 nucleotides read TGTGCCAGCAGCCCGGGTCCGAATTTATATGGCTACACCTTC.

The V gene is TRBV2, the J gene TRBJ2-7, with TRBD2 matching over 7 bases. V was pared by 11 bases and J by 3 bases, with 4 bases of the junction left unmatched. Germline V gene sequence: CDR1 SNHLY, CDR2 FYNNEI. The CDR3 totals 11 residues. The CDR3 reads CAEQRGYEQYF. CDR3 sequence (DNA): TGTGCCGAACAGCGGGGCTACGAGCAGTACTTC.